Given below is one TCR beta chain in context. Its specificity is not known. These data are taken from a study of CD8+CD57+ T cells in acquired aplastic anemia. Study-wide context: The average for DNA from sorted CD4+ and CD8+ cells was 3.2 ug. Healthy donor sequencing depth: some 10 million CD4+, some 12 million CD8+ reads. Notes on the study in general: Patients and controls shared 25 to 35 CD8+ CDR3 sequences, highly expressed in patients. Significance was not reached for CD8+ Simpson's diversity between patients and controls.

The study profiled TCR beta VDJ and CDR3 using genomic DNA as template. TCRdb re-derived calls from the reads in MiXCR, one entry per CDR3 protein. The sample consists of some 47,000 distinct CDR3 sequences, 55% to 75% of them appearing once. Losses at the gene ends were 7 bases for V and 6 bases for J; bases not matched to a gene: 11. Germline V gene sequence: CDR1 SQVTM, CDR2 ANQGSEA. This CDR3 region has 13 residues. The sequenced sample was sorted CD4+, CD8+, or CD8+CD57+ T cells (not recorded which) from PBMCs. The rearrangement joins TRBV29-1 to TRBJ1-1, with 7 bases that match TRBD1. This receptor was identified in a human donor in good health, serving as a control. DNA of the CDR3: TGCAGCGCCCACGACAGGGTCGTCGCTGAAGCTTTCTTT. It is translated as CSAHDRVVAEAFF.